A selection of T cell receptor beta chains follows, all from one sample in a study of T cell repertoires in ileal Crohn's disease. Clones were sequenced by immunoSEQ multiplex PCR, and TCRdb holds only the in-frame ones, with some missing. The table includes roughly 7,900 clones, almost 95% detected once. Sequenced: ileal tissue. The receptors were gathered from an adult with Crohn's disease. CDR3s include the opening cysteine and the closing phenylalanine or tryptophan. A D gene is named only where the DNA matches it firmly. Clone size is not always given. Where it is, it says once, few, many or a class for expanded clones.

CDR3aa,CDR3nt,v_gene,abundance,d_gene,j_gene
CASSQHLAGSTGELFF,TGTGCCAGCAGCCAGCATCTAGCGGGGAGCACCGGGGAGCTGTTTTTT,TRBV5-6,.,TRBD2,TRBJ2-2
CASSSFITDTQYF,TGTGCCAGCAGCTCGTTTATCACAGATACGCAGTATTTT,TRBV7-6,.,.,TRBJ2-3
CASSEGQPYEQYF,TGTGCCAGCAGCGAGGGACAGCCTTACGAGCAGTACTTC,TRBV11-1,.,TRBD1,TRBJ2-7
CASSIGGRGYGYTF,TGTGCCAGTAGTATCGGAGGGAGGGGTTATGGCTACACCTTC,TRBV19,.,.,TRBJ1-2
CASSLDSPDRGYEQYF,TGTGCCAGCAGCTTAGATTCCCCGGACAGGGGCTACGAGCAGTACTTC,TRBV11-3,.,TRBD1,TRBJ2-7
CASLLGVTDTQYF,TGTGCCAGCCTATTAGGGGTGACAGATACGCAGTATTTT,TRBV28,.,.,TRBJ2-3
CAWSPSRQFEAFF,TGTGCCTGGAGTCCCTCGCGACAGTTTGAAGCTTTCTTT,TRBV30,.,.,TRBJ1-1
CASSSDIYYEQYF,TGTGCCAGCAGTTCCGACATATACTACGAGCAGTACTTC,TRBV28,.,.,TRBJ2-7
CATEDRDLFSVHF,TGTGCCACCGAGGACAGAGACCTTTTCAGTGTCCACTTT,TRBV6-1,.,.,TRBJ1-6
CSVVETSYSNQPQHF,TGCAGCGTTGTCGAAACGTCCTATAGCAATCAGCCCCAGCATTTT,TRBV29-1,.,.,TRBJ1-5
CASSPGTGAIQYF,TGTGCCAGCAGCCCTGGGACAGGGGCCATTCAGTACTTC,TRBV5-4,.,TRBD1,TRBJ2-4
CASSWTGFGDQPQHF,TGTGCCAGTAGCTGGACAGGGTTTGGGGATCAGCCCCAGCATTTT,TRBV19,.,TRBD1,TRBJ1-5
CASSVQGATETQYF,TGTGCCAGCAGCGTACAGGGGGCAACAGAGACCCAGTACTTC,TRBV2,once,TRBD1,TRBJ2-5
CASSLGPGQGISPLHF,TGTGCCAGCAGCCTGGGACCGGGACAGGGAATTTCACCCCTCCACTTT,TRBV14,.,TRBD1,TRBJ1-6
CASSLSMDRGRSGANVLTF,TGTGCCAGCAGCTTATCGATGGACAGGGGGCGCTCTGGGGCCAACGTCCTGACTTTC,TRBV7-8,.,TRBD1,TRBJ2-6
CSVLTSGSPGELFF,TGCAGCGTGTTAACTAGCGGGAGCCCCGGGGAGCTGTTTTTT,TRBV29-1,.,TRBD2,TRBJ2-2
CASSRTSVGGETQYF,TGTGCCAGCAGCCGGACTAGCGTAGGCGGAGAGACCCAGTACTTC,TRBV5-4,.,TRBD2,TRBJ2-5
CASSQGVNTEAFF,TGTGCCAGCTCACAGGGGGTTAACACTGAAGCTTTCTTT,TRBV18,.,.,TRBJ1-1
CASSYQAGGPYEQYF,TGTGCCAGCAGTTACCAAGCGGGAGGGCCCTACGAGCAGTACTTC,TRBV6-5,.,TRBD2,TRBJ2-7
CAMGTSGNTDTQYF,TGTGCCATGGGGACTAGCGGGAACACAGATACGCAGTATTTT,TRBV10-3,.,TRBD2,TRBJ2-3
CASSPGQTNNEQFF,TGCGCCAGCAGCCCGGGACAGACGAACAATGAGCAGTTCTTC,TRBV5-1,.,TRBD1,TRBJ2-1
CASSQDRAAGGRETQYF,TGTGCCAGCAGCCAAGATAGAGCAGCGGGAGGGCGAGAGACCCAGTACTTC,TRBV14,.,TRBD2,TRBJ2-5
CASSLVLAADTQYF,TGCGCCAGCAGCTTGGTTCTAGCGGCAGATACGCAGTATTTT,TRBV5-1,.,TRBD2,TRBJ2-3
CASRASSGANVLTF,TGTGCCAGCAGAGCGAGCTCTGGGGCCAACGTCCTGACTTTC,TRBV7-9,.,.,TRBJ2-6
CASGWVLSSGSYEQYF,TGTGCTAGTGGTTGGGTACTATCTAGCGGGAGTTACGAGCAGTACTTC,TRBV12-5,.,TRBD2,TRBJ2-7
CASSLRDKTGQETQYF,TGCGCCAGCAGCCTCCGGGACAAAACGGGACAAGAGACCCAGTACTTC,TRBV4-1,.,.,TRBJ2-5
CASTPPGGLQYF,TGTGCCAGCACCCCGCCAGGGGGTTTGCAGTACTTC,TRBV6-9,.,TRBD1,TRBJ2-4
CAISERELAGADTQYF,TGTGCCATCAGTGAGAGGGAACTAGCGGGAGCAGATACGCAGTATTTT,TRBV10-3,.,TRBD2,TRBJ2-3
CASSYTTGPSYEQYF,TGTGCCAGCAGTTATACTACAGGTCCCTCCTACGAGCAGTACTTC,TRBV6-6,.,.,TRBJ2-7
CASSEQGAITEAFF,TGCGCCAGCAGTGAGCAGGGGGCCATCACTGAAGCTTTCTTT,TRBV10-1,.,TRBD1,TRBJ1-1
CAISVGTGELFF,TGTGCCATCAGTGTCGGCACCGGGGAGCTGTTTTTT,TRBV10-3,few,.,TRBJ2-2
CASSSTSRQFF,TGTGCCAGCAGTTCTACTAGCCGGCAGTTCTTC,TRBV28,.,.,TRBJ2-1
CASRDSLSTDTQYF,TGTGCCAGCAGGGACTCACTTAGCACAGATACGCAGTATTTT,TRBV6-5,few,.,TRBJ2-3
CASSLGGTGGNF,TGTGCCAGCAGCTTAGGGGGGACCGGCGGGAACTTC,TRBV7-9,.,.,TRBJ2-7
CASSRDSRTLYEQYF,TGTGCCAGCAGTCGAGACAGCCGCACTCTCTACGAGCAGTACTTC,TRBV6-1,.,.,TRBJ2-7
CSVESTGGKNTGELFF,TGCAGCGTTGAATCGACAGGGGGCAAGAACACCGGGGAGCTGTTTTTT,TRBV29-1,.,TRBD1,TRBJ2-2
CASSEHSSVEKLFF,TGTGCCAGCAGCGAACACTCTAGCGTTGAAAAACTGTTTTTT,TRBV28,.,.,TRBJ1-4
CASSPSGATNEKLFF,TGCGCCAGCAGCCCCTCAGGGGCAACTAATGAAAAACTGTTTTTT,TRBV5-1,once,.,TRBJ1-4
CASSPRQGSTDTQYF,TGTGCCAGCTCACCTAGACAGGGAAGCACAGATACGCAGTATTTT,TRBV18,.,TRBD1,TRBJ2-3
CASSLTGGGASSYEQYF,TGTGCCAGCAGCTTAACGGGGGGGGGCGCGAGCTCCTACGAGCAGTACTTC,TRBV7-3,.,.,TRBJ2-7
CASSQDPTGGNEKLFF,TGTGCCAGCAGCCAAGATCCCACAGGGGGGAATGAAAAACTGTTTTTT,TRBV4-2,.,TRBD1,TRBJ1-4
CASSSLSLAGRIYF,TGTGCCAGCAGCTCTTTGAGCCTAGCGGGAAGGATATACTTC,TRBV7-2,.,TRBD2,TRBJ2-7
CASSQSSGSSGEAFF,TGTGCCAGCTCCCAATCATCCGGAAGCTCAGGAGAAGCTTTCTTT,TRBV18,.,.,TRBJ1-1
CASSQDRRMRAFF,TGTGCCAGCAGTCAGGACAGGAGGATGAGGGCTTTCTTT,TRBV6-5,.,TRBD1,TRBJ1-1
CAIRGTSNTEAFF,TGTGCCATCCGAGGGACATCGAACACTGAAGCTTTCTTT,TRBV10-3,.,.,TRBJ1-1
CASSSSGTLEGETQYF,TGTGCCAGCAGCTCCTCCGGGACCCTGGAGGGAGAGACCCAGTACTTC,TRBV5-8,.,.,TRBJ2-5
CASSPPAGGGEKLFF,TGTGCCAGCAGTCCCCCCGCGGGGGGAGGAGAAAAACTGTTTTTT,TRBV28,.,.,TRBJ1-4